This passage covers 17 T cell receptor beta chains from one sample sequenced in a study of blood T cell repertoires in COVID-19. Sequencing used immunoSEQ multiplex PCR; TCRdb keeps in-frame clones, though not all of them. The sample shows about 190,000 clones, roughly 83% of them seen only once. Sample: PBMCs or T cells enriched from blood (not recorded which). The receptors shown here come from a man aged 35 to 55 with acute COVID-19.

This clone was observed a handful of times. CDR3 nucleotide sequence: TGCGCCAGCAGCCAACCGCCACGGACAGGGAGGAGCGAGCAGTACTTC. It is translated as CASSQPPRTGRSEQYF. The chain employs TRBV4-3 and TRBJ2-7; 8 bases are shared with TRBD1. CDR3 size: 16 residues. The trim removed 2 bases at V and 6 bases at J, leaving 12 bases unmatched. Germline assignment: CDR1 LGHNA and CDR2 YSLEER.

The CDR3 loop reads CASGLATNEKLFF. The CDR3 bases are TGTGCCAGCGGACTTGCAACTAATGAAAAACTGTTTTTT. The J gene is TRBJ1-4, the V gene TRBV7-2; D is unclear. Germline CDR1 SGHTA, CDR2 FQGNSA. Trimming took off 8 bases at V and 0 bases at J, with 7 bases between the two ends. The CDR3 has 13 amino acids.

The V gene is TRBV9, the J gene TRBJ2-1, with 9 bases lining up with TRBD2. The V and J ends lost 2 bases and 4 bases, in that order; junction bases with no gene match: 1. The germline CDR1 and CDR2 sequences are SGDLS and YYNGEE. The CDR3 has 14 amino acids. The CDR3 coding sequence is TGTGCCAGCAGCGTTAGCGGGAGTTACAATGAGCAGTTCTTC. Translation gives CASSVSGSYNEQFF.

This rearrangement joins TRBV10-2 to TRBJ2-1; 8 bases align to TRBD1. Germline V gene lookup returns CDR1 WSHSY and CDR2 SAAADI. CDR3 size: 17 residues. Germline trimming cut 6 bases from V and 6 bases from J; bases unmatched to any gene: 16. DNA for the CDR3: TGCGCCAGCAGGTGGTCTACAGACAGGGGAGGTTTCAATGAGCAGTTCTTC. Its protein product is CASRWSTDRGGFNEQFF.

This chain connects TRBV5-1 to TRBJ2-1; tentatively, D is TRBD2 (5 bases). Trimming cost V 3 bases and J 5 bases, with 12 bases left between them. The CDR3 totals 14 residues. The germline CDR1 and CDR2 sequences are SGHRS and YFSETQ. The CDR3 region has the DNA TGCGCCAGCAGCTCTATGTTCGGGAACAATGAGCAGTTCTTC. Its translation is CASSSMFGNNEQFF.

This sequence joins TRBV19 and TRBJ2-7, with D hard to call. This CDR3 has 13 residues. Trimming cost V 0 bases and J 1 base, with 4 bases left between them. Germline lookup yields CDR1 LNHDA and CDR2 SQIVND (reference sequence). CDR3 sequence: CASSIESSYEQYF. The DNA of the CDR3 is TGTGCCAGTAGTATAGAGAGTTCCTACGAGCAGTACTTC. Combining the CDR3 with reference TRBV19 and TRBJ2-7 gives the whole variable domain DGGITQSPKYLFRKEGQNVTLSCEQNLNHDAMYWYRQDPGQGLRLIYYSQIVNDFQKGDIAEGYSVSREKKESFPLTVTSAQKNPTAFYLCASSIESSYEQYFGPGTRLTVT.

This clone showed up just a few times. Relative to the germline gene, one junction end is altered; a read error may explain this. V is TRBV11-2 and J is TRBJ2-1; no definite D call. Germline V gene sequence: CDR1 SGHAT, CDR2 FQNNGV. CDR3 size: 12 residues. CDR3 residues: CASSVDRNEQFF. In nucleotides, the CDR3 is TGTGCCAGCAGCGTAGATAGAAATGAGCAGTTCTTC.

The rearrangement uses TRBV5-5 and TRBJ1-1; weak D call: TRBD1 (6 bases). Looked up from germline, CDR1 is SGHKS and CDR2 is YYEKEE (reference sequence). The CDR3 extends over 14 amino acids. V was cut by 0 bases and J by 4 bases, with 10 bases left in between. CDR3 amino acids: CASSLEGESTEAFF. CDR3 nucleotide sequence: TGTGCCAGCAGCTTGGAGGGGGAGTCCACTGAAGCTTTCTTT.

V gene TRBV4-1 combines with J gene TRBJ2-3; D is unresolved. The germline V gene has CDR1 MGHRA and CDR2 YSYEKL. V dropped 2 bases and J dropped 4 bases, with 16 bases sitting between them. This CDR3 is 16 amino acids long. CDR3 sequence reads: CASSQSPPGYPDTQYF. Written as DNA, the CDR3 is TGCGCCAGCAGCCAAAGCCCCCCCGGTTACCCAGATACGCAGTATTTT.

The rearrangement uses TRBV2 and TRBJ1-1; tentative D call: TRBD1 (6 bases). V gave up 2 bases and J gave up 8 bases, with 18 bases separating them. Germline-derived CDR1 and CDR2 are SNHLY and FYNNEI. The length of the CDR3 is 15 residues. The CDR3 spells CASSERTPGTTEAFF. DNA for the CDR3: TGTGCCAGCAGTGAAAGGACACCCGGGACAACCGAAGCTTTCTTT. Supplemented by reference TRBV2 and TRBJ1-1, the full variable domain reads EPEVTQTPSHQVTQMGQEVILRCVPISNHLYFYWYRQILGQKVEFLVSFYNNEISEKSEIFDDQFSVERPDGSNFTLKIRSTKLEDSAMYFCASSERTPGTTEAFFGQGTRLTVV.

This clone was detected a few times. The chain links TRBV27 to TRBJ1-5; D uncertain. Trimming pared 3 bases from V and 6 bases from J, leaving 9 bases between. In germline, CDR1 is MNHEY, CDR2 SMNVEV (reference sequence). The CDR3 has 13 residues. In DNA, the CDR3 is TGTGCCAGCAGTTTGGGAGAAGTTCAGCCCCAGCATTTT. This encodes CASSLGEVQPQHF.

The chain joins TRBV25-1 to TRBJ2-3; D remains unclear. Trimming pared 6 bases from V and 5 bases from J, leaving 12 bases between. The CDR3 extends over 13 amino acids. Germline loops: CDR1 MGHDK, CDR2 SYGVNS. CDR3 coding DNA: TGTGCCAGCAGCCTAGTAAACGGAGATACGCAGTATTTT. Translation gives CASSLVNGDTQYF.

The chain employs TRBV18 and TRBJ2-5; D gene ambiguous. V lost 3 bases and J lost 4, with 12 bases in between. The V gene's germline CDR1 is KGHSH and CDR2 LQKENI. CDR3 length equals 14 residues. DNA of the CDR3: TGTGCCAGCTCACCGATTTGGTCGCGAGAGACCCAGTACTTC. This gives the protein CASSPIWSRETQYF.

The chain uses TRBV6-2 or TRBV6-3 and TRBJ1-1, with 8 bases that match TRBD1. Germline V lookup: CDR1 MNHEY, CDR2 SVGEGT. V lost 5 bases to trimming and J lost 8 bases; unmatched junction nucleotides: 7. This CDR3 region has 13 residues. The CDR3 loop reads CASSKTGDGEAFF. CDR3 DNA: TGTGCCAGCAGTAAGACAGGGGATGGGGAAGCTTTCTTT.

In DNA, the CDR3 is TGTGCCAGCAGCGACGGACTTCCGGGATCACCCCTCCACTTT. This encodes CASSDGLPGSPLHF. V and J are TRBV2 and TRBJ1-6; D is ambiguous. Germline assignment: CDR1 SNHLY and CDR2 FYNNEI. The CDR3 extends over 14 amino acids. The germline V and J ends were trimmed by 6 bases and 10 bases, with 16 bases remaining between them.

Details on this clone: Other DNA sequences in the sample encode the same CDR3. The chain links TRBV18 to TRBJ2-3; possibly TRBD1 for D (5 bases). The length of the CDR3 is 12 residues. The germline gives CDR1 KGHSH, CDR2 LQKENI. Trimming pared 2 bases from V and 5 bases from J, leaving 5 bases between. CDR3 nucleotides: TGTGCCAGCTCACCAACAGGAGATACGCAGTATTTT. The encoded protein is CASSPTGDTQYF. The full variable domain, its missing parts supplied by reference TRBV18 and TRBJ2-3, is NAGVMQNPRHLVRRRGQEARLRCSPMKGHSHVYWYRQLPEEGLKFMVYLQKENIIDESGMPKERFSAEFPKEGPSILRIQQVVRGDSAAYFCASSPTGDTQYFGPGTRLTVL.

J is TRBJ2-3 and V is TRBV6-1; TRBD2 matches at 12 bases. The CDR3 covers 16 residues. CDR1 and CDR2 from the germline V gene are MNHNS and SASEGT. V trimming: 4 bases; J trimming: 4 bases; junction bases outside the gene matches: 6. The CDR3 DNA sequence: TGTGCCAGCAGTGGAACTAGCGGGAGGAGGGCAGATACGCAGTATTTT. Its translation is CASSGTSGRRADTQYF.